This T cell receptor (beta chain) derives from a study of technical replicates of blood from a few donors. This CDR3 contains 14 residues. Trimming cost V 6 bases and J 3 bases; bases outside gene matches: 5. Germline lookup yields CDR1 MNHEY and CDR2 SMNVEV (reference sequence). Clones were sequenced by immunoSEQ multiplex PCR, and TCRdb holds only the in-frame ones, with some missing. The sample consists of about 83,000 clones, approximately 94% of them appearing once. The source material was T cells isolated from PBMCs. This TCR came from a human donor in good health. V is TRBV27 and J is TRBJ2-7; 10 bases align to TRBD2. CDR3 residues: CASSRLAGFYEQYF. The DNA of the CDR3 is TGTGCCAGCAGCCGACTAGCGGGTTTCTACGAGCAGTACTTC.